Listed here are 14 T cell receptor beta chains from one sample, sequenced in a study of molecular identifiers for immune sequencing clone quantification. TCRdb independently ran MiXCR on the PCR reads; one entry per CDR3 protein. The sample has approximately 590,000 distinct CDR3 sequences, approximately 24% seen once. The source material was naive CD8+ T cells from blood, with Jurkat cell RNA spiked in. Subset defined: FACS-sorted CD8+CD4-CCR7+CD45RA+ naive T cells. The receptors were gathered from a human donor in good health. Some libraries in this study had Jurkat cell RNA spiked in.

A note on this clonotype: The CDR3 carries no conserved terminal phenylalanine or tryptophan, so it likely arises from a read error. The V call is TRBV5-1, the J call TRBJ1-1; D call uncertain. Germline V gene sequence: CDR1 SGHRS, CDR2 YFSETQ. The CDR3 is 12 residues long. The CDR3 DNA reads TGCGCCAGCAGCGACCAGAACAATGAAGCTTTCTTA. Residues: CASSDQNNEAFL.

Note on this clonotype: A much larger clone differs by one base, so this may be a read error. CDR3: CASSQEPGYGAIVLTF. The CDR3 DNA reads as TGTGCCAGCAGCCAAGAACCAGGGTATGGGGCCATCGTCCTGACTTTC. The chain has TRBV4-2 and TRBJ2-6, with a possible D match to TRBD1 (5 bases). CDR3 size: 16 residues. Germline loops: CDR1 LGHNA, CDR2 YNFKEQ.

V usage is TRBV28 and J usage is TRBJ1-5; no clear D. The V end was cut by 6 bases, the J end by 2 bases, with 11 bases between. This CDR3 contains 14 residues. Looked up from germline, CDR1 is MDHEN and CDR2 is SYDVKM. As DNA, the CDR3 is TGTGCCAGCAGACGTACCGTGGGCAATCAGCCCCAGCATTTT. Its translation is CASRRTVGNQPQHF.

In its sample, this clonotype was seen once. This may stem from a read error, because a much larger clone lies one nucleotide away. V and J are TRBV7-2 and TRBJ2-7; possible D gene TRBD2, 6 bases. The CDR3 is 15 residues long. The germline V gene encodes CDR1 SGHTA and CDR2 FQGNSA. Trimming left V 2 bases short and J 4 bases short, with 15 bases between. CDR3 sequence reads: CASSLLDGGLYEQYF. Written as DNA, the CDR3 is TGTGCCAGCAGCTTACTAGACGGGGGACTTTACGAGCAGTACTTC.

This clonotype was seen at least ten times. CDR3 nucleotides: TGTGCCAGCAGTCAAACAGGGGCAAGCTACAATGAGCAGTTCTTC. This translates into CASSQTGASYNEQFF. V and J are TRBV6-5 and TRBJ2-1, with 7 positions matching TRBD1. The germline CDR1 and CDR2 sequences are MNHEY and SVGAGI. Unmatched junction bases numbered 7, after V lost 5 bases and J lost 3 bases. This CDR3 spans 15 amino acids.

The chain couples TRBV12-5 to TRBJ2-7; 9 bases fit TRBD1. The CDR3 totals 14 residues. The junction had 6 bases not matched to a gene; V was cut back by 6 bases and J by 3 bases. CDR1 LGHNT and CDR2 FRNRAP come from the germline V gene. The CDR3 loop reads CASGSGTGIYEQYF. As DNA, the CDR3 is TGTGCTAGTGGCTCCGGGACAGGGATCTACGAGCAGTACTTC.

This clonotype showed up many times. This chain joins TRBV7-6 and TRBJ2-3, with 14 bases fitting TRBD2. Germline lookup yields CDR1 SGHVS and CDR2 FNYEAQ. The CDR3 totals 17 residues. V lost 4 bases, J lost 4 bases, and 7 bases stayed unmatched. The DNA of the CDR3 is TGTGCCAGCAGCTCCGAGACTAGCGGGGGGGGCGCAGATACGCAGTATTTT. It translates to CASSSETSGGGADTQYF.

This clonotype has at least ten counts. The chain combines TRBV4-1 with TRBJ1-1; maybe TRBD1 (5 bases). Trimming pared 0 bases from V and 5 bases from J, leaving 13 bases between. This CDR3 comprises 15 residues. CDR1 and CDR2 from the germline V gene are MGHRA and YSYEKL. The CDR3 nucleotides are TGCGCCAGCAGCCAAGAGTTCGCCGGGGGTACTGAAGCTTTCTTT. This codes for CASSQEFAGGTEAFF.

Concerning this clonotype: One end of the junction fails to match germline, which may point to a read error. The CDR3 bases are TGTGCGAGCAGTGATCGGGACGCCGCCTCAGCACACTTC. Translation gives CASSDRDAASAHF. The rearrangement links TRBV12-3 or TRBV12-4 to TRBJ2-7, with D possibly being TRBD1 or TRBD2 (5 bases each). This CDR3 is 13 amino acids long.

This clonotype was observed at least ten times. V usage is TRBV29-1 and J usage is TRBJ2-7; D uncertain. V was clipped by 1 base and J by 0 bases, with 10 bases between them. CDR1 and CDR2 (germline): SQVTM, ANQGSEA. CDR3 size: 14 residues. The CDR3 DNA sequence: TGCAGCGTTGAAGCCGGGCCCTTCTCCTACGAGCAGTACTTC. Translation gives CSVEAGPFSYEQYF.

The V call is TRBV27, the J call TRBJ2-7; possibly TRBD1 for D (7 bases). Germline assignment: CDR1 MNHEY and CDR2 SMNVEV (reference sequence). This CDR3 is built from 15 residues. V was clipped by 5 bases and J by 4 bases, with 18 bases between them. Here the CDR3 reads CASSLRGTAKYEQYF. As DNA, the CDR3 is TGTGCCAGCAGTCTACGCGGGACAGCTAAGTACGAGCAGTACTTC.

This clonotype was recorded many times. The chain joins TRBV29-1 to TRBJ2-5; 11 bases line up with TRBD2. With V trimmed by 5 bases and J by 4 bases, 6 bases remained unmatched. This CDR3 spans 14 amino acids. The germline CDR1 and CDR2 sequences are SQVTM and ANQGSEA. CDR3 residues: CSVHSGRAGETQYF. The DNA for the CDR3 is TGCAGCGTTCATAGCGGGAGGGCTGGAGAGACCCAGTACTTC.

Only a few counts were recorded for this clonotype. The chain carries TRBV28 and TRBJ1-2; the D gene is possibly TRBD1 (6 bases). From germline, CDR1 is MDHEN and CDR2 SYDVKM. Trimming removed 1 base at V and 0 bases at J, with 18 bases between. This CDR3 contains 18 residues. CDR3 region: CASSLLRMDRTSNYGYTF. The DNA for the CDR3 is TGTGCCAGCAGTTTATTAAGAATGGACAGAACCTCTAACTATGGCTACACCTTC.

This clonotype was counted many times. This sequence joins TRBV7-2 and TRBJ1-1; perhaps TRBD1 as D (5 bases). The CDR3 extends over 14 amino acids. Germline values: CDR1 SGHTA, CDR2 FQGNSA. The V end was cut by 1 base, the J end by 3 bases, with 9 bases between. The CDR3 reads CASSLGGAYTEAFF. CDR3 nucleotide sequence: TGTGCCAGCAGCTTAGGGGGCGCGTACACTGAAGCTTTCTTT.